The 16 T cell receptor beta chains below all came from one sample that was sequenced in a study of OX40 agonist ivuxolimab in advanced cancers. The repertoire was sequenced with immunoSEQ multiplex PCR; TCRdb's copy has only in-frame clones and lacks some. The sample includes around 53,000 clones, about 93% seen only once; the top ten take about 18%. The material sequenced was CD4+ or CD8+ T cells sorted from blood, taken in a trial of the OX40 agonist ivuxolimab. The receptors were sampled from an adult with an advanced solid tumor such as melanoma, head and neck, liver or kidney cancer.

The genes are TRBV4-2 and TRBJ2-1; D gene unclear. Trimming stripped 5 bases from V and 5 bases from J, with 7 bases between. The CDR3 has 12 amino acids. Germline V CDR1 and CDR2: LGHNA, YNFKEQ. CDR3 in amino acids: CASSTPNNEQFF. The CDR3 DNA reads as TGTGCCAGCAGCACACCGAACAATGAGCAGTTCTTC.

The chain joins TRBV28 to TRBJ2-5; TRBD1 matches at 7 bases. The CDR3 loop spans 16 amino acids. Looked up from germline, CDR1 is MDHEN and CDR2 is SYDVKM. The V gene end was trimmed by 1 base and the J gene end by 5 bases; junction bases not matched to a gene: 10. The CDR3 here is CASSLFAPRGWETQYF. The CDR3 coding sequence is TGTGCCAGCAGTTTATTTGCTCCCAGGGGGTGGGAGACCCAGTACTTC.

The CDR3 here is CASHERSAPRKGQYF. CDR3 in DNA: TGTGCCAGCCACGAGAGGAGCGCGCCTCGGAAGGGGCAGTACTTC. The rearrangement uses TRBV28 and TRBJ2-7; D gene uncertain. The CDR3 covers 15 residues. V shed 8 bases and J shed 9 bases, with 26 bases lying between them. CDR1 is MDHEN, CDR2 SYDVKM, per germline.

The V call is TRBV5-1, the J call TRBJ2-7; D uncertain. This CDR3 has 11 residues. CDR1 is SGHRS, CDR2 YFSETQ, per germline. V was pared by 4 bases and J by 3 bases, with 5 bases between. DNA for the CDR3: TGCGCCAGCAGCACGAACTACGAGCAGTACTTC. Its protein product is CASSTNYEQYF.

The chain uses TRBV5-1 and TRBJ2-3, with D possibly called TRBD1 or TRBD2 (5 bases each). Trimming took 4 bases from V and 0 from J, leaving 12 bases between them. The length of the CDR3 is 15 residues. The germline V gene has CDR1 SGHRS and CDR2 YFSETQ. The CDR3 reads CASSSWDGSTDTQYF. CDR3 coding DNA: TGCGCCAGCAGCAGCTGGGACGGCAGCACAGATACGCAGTATTTT.

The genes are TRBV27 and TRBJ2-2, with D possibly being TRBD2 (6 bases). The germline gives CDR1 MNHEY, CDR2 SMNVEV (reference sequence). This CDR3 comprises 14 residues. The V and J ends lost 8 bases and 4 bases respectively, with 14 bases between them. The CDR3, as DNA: TGTGCCAGCGGACCAGGCGGGACCACCGGGGAGCTGTTTTTT. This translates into CASGPGGTTGELFF.

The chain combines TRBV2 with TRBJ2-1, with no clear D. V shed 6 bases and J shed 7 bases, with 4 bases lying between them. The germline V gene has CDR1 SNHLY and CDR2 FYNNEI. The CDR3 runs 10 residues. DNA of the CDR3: TGTGCCAGCAGATTTAATGAGCAGTTCTTC. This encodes CASRFNEQFF.

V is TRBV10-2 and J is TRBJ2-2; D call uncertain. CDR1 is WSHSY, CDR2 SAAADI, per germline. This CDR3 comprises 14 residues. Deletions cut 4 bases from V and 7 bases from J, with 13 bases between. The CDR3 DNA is TGCGCCAGCAGTGTCCCAGGCTTGGTCGGGGAGCTGTTTTTT. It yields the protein CASSVPGLVGELFF.

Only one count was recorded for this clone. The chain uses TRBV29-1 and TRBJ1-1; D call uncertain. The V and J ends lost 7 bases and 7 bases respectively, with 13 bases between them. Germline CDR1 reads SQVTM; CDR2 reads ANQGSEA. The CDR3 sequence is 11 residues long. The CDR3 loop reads CSAPGLSEAFF. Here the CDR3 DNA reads TGCAGCGCCCCTGGACTGAGTGAAGCTTTCTTT.

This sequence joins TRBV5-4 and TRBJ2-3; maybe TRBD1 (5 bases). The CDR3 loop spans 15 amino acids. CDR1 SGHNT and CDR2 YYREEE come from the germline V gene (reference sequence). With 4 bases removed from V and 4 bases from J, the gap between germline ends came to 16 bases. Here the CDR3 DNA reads TGTGCCAGCAGCCAGGTGGCAGGGTCGTCAGATACGCAGTATTTT. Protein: CASSQVAGSSDTQYF.

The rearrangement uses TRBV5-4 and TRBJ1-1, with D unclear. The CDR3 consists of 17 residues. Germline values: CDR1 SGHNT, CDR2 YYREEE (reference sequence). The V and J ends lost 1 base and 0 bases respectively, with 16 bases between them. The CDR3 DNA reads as TGTGCCAGCAGCTTGCCTCGTTATGGGATCATGAACACTGAAGCTTTCTTT. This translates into CASSLPRYGIMNTEAFF.

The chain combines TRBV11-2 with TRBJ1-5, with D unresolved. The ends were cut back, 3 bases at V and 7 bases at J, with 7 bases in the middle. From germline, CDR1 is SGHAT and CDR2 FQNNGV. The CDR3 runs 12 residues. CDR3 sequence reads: CASSLTGQPQHF. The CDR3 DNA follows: TGTGCCAGCAGCTTGACTGGCCAGCCCCAGCATTTT.

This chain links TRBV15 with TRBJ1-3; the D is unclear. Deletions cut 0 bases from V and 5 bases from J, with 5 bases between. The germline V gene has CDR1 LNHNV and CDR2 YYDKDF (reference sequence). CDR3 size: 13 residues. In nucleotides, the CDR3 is TGTGCCACCAGCAGAGATTCCCGAAACACCATATATTTT. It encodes CATSRDSRNTIYF.

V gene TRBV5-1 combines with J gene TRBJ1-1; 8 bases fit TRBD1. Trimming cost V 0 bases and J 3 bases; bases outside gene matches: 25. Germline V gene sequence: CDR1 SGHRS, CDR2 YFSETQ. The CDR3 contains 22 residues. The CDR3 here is CASSLVLTTLYTVTGADTEAFF. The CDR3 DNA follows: TGCGCCAGCAGCTTGGTACTTACAACACTCTACACGGTGACAGGGGCAGACACTGAAGCTTTCTTT. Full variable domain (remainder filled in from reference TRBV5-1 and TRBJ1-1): KAGVTQTPRYLIKTRGQQVTLSCSPISGHRSVSWYQQTPGQGLQFLFEYFSETQRNKGNFPGRFSGRQFSNSRSEMNVSTLELGDSALYLCASSLVLTTLYTVTGADTEAFFGQGTRLTVV.

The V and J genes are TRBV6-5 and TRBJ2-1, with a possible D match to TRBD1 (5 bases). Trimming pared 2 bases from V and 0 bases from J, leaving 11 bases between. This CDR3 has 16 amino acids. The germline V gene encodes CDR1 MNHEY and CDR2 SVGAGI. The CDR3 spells CASSYRGRISYNEQFF. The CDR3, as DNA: TGTGCCAGCAGTTACAGGGGTCGGATCTCCTACAATGAGCAGTTCTTC.

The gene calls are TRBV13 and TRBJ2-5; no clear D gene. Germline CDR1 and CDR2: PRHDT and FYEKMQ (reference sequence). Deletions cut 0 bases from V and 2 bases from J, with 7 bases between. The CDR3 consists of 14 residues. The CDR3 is CASSLGAEQETQYF. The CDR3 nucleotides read TGTGCCAGCAGCTTAGGGGCAGAGCAAGAGACCCAGTACTTC.